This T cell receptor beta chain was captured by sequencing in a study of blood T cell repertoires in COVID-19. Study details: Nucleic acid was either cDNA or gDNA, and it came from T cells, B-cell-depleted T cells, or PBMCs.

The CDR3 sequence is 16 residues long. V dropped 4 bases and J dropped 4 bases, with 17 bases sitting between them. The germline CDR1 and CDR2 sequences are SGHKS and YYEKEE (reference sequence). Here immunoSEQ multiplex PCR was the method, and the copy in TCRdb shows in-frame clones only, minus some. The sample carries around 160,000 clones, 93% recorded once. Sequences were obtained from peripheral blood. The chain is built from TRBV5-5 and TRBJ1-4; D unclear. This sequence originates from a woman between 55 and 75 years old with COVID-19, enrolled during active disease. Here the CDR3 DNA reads TGTGCCAGCAGCGCCAAAACCAGACTCAGTAATGAAAAACTGTTTTTT. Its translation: CASSAKTRLSNEKLFF.